Sequencing of this TCR beta chain was carried out in a study of CD8 T cells in ankylosing spondylitis. A remark on this clonotype: Its antigen is unidentified.

V was shortened by 0 bases and J by 0 bases, with 7 bases between the two germline ends. The germline gives CDR1 SGHRS, CDR2 YFSETQ. The CDR3 length is 14 residues. TCRdb analysed the 5' RACE reads with MiXCR anew, one entry per CDR3 protein. Here the sample spans about 440,000 distinct CDR3 sequences, 15% to 20% being singletons. General study points: Ankylosing spondylitis blood seemed to carry a telltale TCR beta motif made of under ten highly homologous variants.

The V gene is TRBV5-1, the J gene TRBJ2-7, with D unresolved. The sample comprised blood, either unsorted or a sorted T cell fraction (not recorded which). This TCR was sampled from a male donor with ankylosing spondylitis. The CDR3 loop is CASSLVVSSYEQYF. The CDR3 nucleotides read TGCGCCAGCAGCTTGGTGGTCAGCTCCTACGAGCAGTACTTC.